This T cell receptor beta chain was sequenced during a study of blood T cell repertoires in COVID-19 (dated by TCRdb to about 2020). For the study in its entirety: Samples covering the acute and convalescent phases of COVID-19 were provided by collaborators in the United States, Italy and Spain. Deeply sampled blood TCRbeta repertoires from subjects exposed to, actively infected with, or recovered from COVID-19 were included in the dataset. A de-identified subject ID, COVID-19 status, age in years and sex were almost always included in the sample metadata. HLA class I and class II types, where available, came from metadata supplied by the sample provider rather than from assay-based typing. The repertoires were made available in a free public database intended to serve as a resource for research on the immune response to SARS-CoV-2. The prospective study material was composed of cDNA or gDNA derived from T cells, B-cell-depleted T cells, or PBMCs. Samples were obtained from the ongoing ImmuneRACE study (first 160 participants) and from about 1,300 subjects provided by 6 global collaborators. General study outcomes and caveats: The quantity of clinical and demographic metadata differed by source and by participant and was supplied without curation.

A second Seattle source provided samples from volunteer blood donors who had recovered from COVID-19. The collaborating institutions used their own protocols to collect whole blood in K2EDTA tubes. For TCRbeta analysis, collaborator samples were shipped as frozen whole blood, as isolated PBMCs, or as DNA extracted from either sample type. The table lists this clone with a few counts. Its specific antigen is unknown. No much larger clonotype is one base removed from it; base qualities were not supplied. TCRbeta CDR3 regions were amplified from genomic DNA using the immunoSEQ Assay, a bias-controlled multiplex PCR. On the study's bioinformatics: Nucleated cell counts per sample were estimated from amplification of reference gene primers within the assay. Sequence reads were collapsed and filtered to measure the absolute abundance of every unique TCRbeta CDR3 rearrangement. For each sample, productive Simpson clonality was calculated by taking the square root of Simpson's diversity index across productive rearrangements. TCRdb carries this immuneACCESS record with in-frame sequences only. Its versions omit some clonotypes, under half of them owing to an unresolved V gene in the studies checked, with the rest unexplained. V, J and clone size were drawn from that table, and D and trimming were deduced from the DNA. The sample profile shows about 290,000 clones; 75% to 90% of them were found once. About 0.94% of the sample rests with the top ten.

Unmatched junction bases come to 9, with V trimmed by 3 bases and J by 9 bases. The CDR3 contains 17 residues, cysteine and phenylalanine counted. Only the CDR3 region is kept as DNA, spanning 51 bases read in frame from base 1. CDR1 and CDR2, looked up from the germline V gene (reference sequence), are LNHNV and YYDKDF. Recombination linked TRBV15 to TRBJ2-1; TRBD2 agrees with 15 junctional bases. This receptor was taken from a woman aged 40 to 50 who had recovered from COVID-19. Material for sequencing was peripheral blood. Read as DNA, the sequence is TGTGCCACCAGCAGCAAAGGACTAGCGGGAGGGCCGGGTGAGCAGTTCTTC. Its amino acids are CATSSKGLAGGPGEQFF. Reference TRBV15 and TRBJ2-1 proteins supply the regions before and after the CDR3; the full variable domain is: DAMVIQNPRYQVTQFGKPVTLSCSQTLNHNVMYWYQQKSSQAPKLLFHYYDKDFNNEADTPDNFQSRRPNTSFCFLDIRSPGLGDTAMYLCATSSKGLAGGPGEQFFGPGTRLTVL.